The 30 T cell receptor beta chains presented below share a single source sample, sequenced in a study of blood T cell repertoires in COVID-19 (dated by TCRdb to between 2020 and 2021). Library preparation was by the immunoSEQ multiplex PCR assay. TCRdb obtained this table from immuneACCESS and retained in-frame rearrangements with V and J assigned. These tables miss some clones; where compared with another copy, unresolved V genes account for less than half of the shortfall, and the remainder is unexplained. The sample table shows 200,000 or so clones, and about nine tenths are seen once. The ten largest clones take up 2.5% to 3% of the sample. Sequencing used PBMCs or T cells enriched from blood (not recorded which). All receptors derive from a woman aged 25-40 years who had recovered from COVID-19.

The chain couples TRBV13 to TRBJ1-2, with a possible D match to TRBD1 (5 bases). The germline gives CDR1 PRHDT, CDR2 FYEKMQ (reference sequence). The CDR3 has 14 amino acids. V was pared by 5 bases and J by 2 bases, with 12 bases between. This CDR3 reads CASSGLGLNYGYTF. The CDR3 coding sequence is TGTGCCAGCAGCGGGTTGGGACTGAACTATGGCTACACCTTC.

The chain joins TRBV6-2 or TRBV6-3 to TRBJ2-2; 10 bases align to TRBD2. CDR1 and CDR2 (germline): MNHEY, SVGEGT. Trimming took 6 bases from V and 3 from J; bases not matched to a gene: 16. This CDR3 region has 19 residues. For the CDR3, the DNA is TGTGCCAGCAGCCCTAGGACTAGCGGAGTTGGGGTGTACACCGGGGAGCTGTTTTTT. It codes for CASSPRTSGVGVYTGELFF.

The count of this clone is one. The chain links TRBV6-5 to TRBJ1-2, with 7 positions matching TRBD1. V was clipped by 0 bases and J by 4 bases; unmatched bases: 5. The V gene's germline CDR1 is MNHEY and CDR2 SVGAGI. The CDR3 is 15 residues long. The CDR3 loop reads CASSYSTQGSYGYTF. As DNA, the CDR3 is TGTGCCAGCAGTTACTCGACACAGGGGTCCTATGGCTACACCTTC.

V and J are TRBV11-3 and TRBJ2-3; 7 bases line up with TRBD1. With 5 bases clipped from V and 4 bases from J, the junction kept 6 bases outside the gene matches. Germline CDR1 reads SGHNT; CDR2 reads YENEEA. The CDR3 totals 14 residues. This CDR3 reads CASSPRQGADTQYF. For the CDR3, the DNA is TGTGCCAGCAGCCCCCGACAGGGTGCAGATACGCAGTATTTT.

This rearrangement joins TRBV11-2 to TRBJ2-1; TRBD1 is a possible D gene (5 bases). The CDR3 contains 14 residues. Germline CDR1 is SGHAT and CDR2 is FQNNGV. V was clipped by 5 bases and J by 6 bases, with 14 bases between them. This CDR3 is CASSEQATANEQFF. The CDR3 DNA sequence: TGTGCCAGCAGCGAACAGGCGACGGCCAATGAGCAGTTCTTC. The full variable domain, completed using reference TRBV11-2 and TRBJ2-1, is EAGVAQSPRYKIIEKRQSVAFWCNPISGHATLYWYQQILGQGPKLLIQFQNNGVVDDSQLPKDRFSAERLKGVDSTLKIQPAKLEDSAVYLCASSEQATANEQFFGPGTRLTVL.

The J gene is TRBJ1-4, the V gene TRBV7-9, with 7 bases fitting TRBD1. CDR3 length: 15 amino acids. The V gene end was trimmed by 6 bases and the J gene end by 5 bases; junction bases not matched to a gene: 9. The germline gives CDR1 SEHNR, CDR2 FQNEAQ (reference sequence). The CDR3 DNA follows: TGTGCCAGCAGAGCCACCGGGACAGAAAATGAAAAACTGTTTTTT. This sequence encodes CASRATGTENEKLFF.

The V and J genes are TRBV7-9 and TRBJ1-4, with TRBD1 matching 8 bases. CDR1 is SEHNR, CDR2 FQNEAQ, per germline (reference sequence). The length of the CDR3 is 15 residues. V gave up 5 bases and J gave up 3 bases; unmatched junction bases: 5. CDR3 bases: TGTGCCAGCAGCCCAGGGGGCCGAGCTAATGAAAAACTGTTTTTT. As protein: CASSPGGRANEKLFF.

The chain links TRBV5-1 to TRBJ1-2; weak D call: TRBD1 (5 bases). Per the germline V gene, CDR1 is SGHRS and CDR2 is YFSETQ. The CDR3 totals 16 residues. V was trimmed by 0 bases and J by 0 bases, leaving 12 bases between them. The CDR3 DNA reads as TGCGCCAGCAGCTTGGAGCCGACAGAGACTAACTATGGCTACACCTTC. This encodes CASSLEPTETNYGYTF.

The chain recombines TRBV5-1 with TRBJ2-5; 10 bases match TRBD1. V shed 0 bases and J 3 bases; nucleotides not matched to a gene: 8. The CDR3 is 17 amino acids. Germline V gene lookup returns CDR1 SGHRS and CDR2 YFSETQ. CDR3 sequence (DNA): TGCGCCAGCAGCTTGGACGTTACCGGGACAGGGGAAGAGACCCAGTACTTC. It codes for CASSLDVTGTGEETQYF.

A single count supports this clone. The genes are TRBV3-1 (or the pseudogene TRBV3-2) and TRBJ2-5; possibly TRBD2 for D (6 bases). From germline, CDR1 is LGHDT and CDR2 YNNKEL (reference sequence). This CDR3 contains 14 residues. V lost 2 bases to trimming and J lost 3 bases, with 10 bases between them. The CDR3 coding sequence is TGTGCCAGCAGCCAAAGGGGAGGAAAAGAGACCCAGTACTTC. Its translation: CASSQRGGKETQYF.

This chain links TRBV3-1 (or the pseudogene TRBV3-2) with TRBJ2-5, with D maybe TRBD1 (7 bases). This CDR3 has 14 residues. Trimming shortened V by 2 bases and J by 4 bases, and 11 bases separated the two germline ends. Germline V CDR1 and CDR2: LGHDT, YNNKEL (reference sequence). The CDR3: CASSQSRGVETQYF. The DNA for the CDR3 is TGTGCCAGCAGCCAAAGCAGGGGGGTAGAGACCCAGTACTTC.

This chain connects TRBV18 to TRBJ1-5, with 9 bases that match TRBD1. The germline V gene encodes CDR1 KGHSH and CDR2 LQKENI. Trimming at V came to 3 bases and at J to 4 bases, leaving 4 bases not matched to a gene. The CDR3 spans 15 residues. The CDR3 loop is CASSPRDRVNQPQHF. CDR3 nucleotides: TGTGCCAGCTCACCCAGGGACAGGGTAAATCAGCCCCAGCATTTT.

This chain uses TRBV4-3 with TRBJ2-3; 7 bases are a match to TRBD1. This CDR3 has 16 amino acids. The germline CDR1 and CDR2 sequences are LGHNA and YSLEER. The V segment lost 1 base and the J segment 5 bases; nucleotides outside the gene matches: 9. This CDR3 reads CASSQVFQGVGDTQYF. The DNA for the CDR3 is TGCGCCAGCAGCCAAGTGTTTCAGGGGGTTGGAGATACGCAGTATTTT.

This clone was counted between two and nine times. The chain uses TRBV4-1 and TRBJ2-3; perhaps TRBD1 as D (7 bases). The CDR3 sequence is 16 residues long. Germline assignment: CDR1 MGHRA and CDR2 YSYEKL. Trimming stripped 0 bases from V and 2 bases from J, with 12 bases between. In DNA form, the CDR3 reads TGCGCCAGCAGCCAAGATGGAGGGGGCCCCACAGATACGCAGTATTTT. Translating it yields CASSQDGGGPTDTQYF.

This clone turned up a few times. Other nucleotide sequences in the sample specify the same CDR3. The chain carries TRBV7-9 and TRBJ1-3; no reliable D call. CDR1 is SEHNR and CDR2 is FQNEAQ in the germline V gene (reference sequence). This CDR3 spans 12 amino acids. V lost 5 bases and J lost 4, with 6 bases in between. DNA of the CDR3: TGTGCCAGCAGCCCCTCCGGAAACACCATATATTTT. Its translation: CASSPSGNTIYF. The full variable domain, its missing parts supplied by reference TRBV7-9 and TRBJ1-3, is DTGVSQNPRHKITKRGQNVTFRCDPISEHNRLYWYRQTLGQGPEFLTYFQNEAQLEKSRLLSDRFSAERPKGSFSTLEIQRTEQGDSAMYLCASSPSGNTIYFGEGSWLTVV.

V usage is TRBV27 and J usage is TRBJ1-2, with D possibly TRBD1 on 6 matching bases. The CDR3 spans 14 residues. The V end lost 5 bases, the J end lost 5 bases, and 15 bases lay between the germline ends. The germline CDR1 and CDR2 sequences are MNHEY and SMNVEV (reference sequence). In nucleotides, the CDR3 is TGTGCCAGCAGTACCCGGTTAGGGGGATATGGCTACACCTTC. Encoded protein: CASSTRLGGYGYTF.

Only one count was recorded for this clone. CDR3 coding DNA: TGCGCCAGCAGCCAAGAACGGGGACTAAATGAAAAACTGTTTTTT. Protein: CASSQERGLNEKLFF. The chain is built from TRBV4-1 and TRBJ1-4; possibly TRBD1 for D (5 bases). V shed 0 bases and J shed 5 bases, with 10 bases lying between them. Germline loops: CDR1 MGHRA, CDR2 YSYEKL. CDR3 length: 15 residues.

The chain combines TRBV18 with TRBJ1-3; D call uncertain. CDR1 and CDR2 from the germline V gene are KGHSH and LQKENI. The V gene lost 6 bases and the J gene lost 0 bases, with 12 bases spanning the gap. The CDR3 is 15 amino acids. In DNA form, the CDR3 reads TGTGCCAGCTCCCCGGAGATAAGCTCTGGAAACACCATATATTTT. It encodes CASSPEISSGNTIYF.

This clone was counted a single time. This sequence joins TRBV29-1 and TRBJ2-3; tentative D call: TRBD2 (6 bases). This CDR3 has 12 residues. Trimming removed 4 bases from V and 4 bases from J, with 9 bases in between. Germline-derived CDR1 and CDR2 are SQVTM and ANQGSEA. The CDR3 protein is CSVGREADTQYF. CDR3 in DNA: TGCAGCGTTGGCAGGGAGGCAGATACGCAGTATTTT.

CDR3 bases: TGTGCCAGCAGCCCGGGGGGCAGATGGCCCTACGAGCAGTACTTC. It yields the protein CASSPGGRWPYEQYF. The chain couples TRBV7-9 to TRBJ2-7; D might be TRBD2 (7 bases). There are 15 residues in the CDR3. Germline CDR1 and CDR2: SEHNR and FQNEAQ (reference sequence). With 5 bases removed from V and 2 bases from J, the gap between germline ends came to 16 bases.

V gene TRBV7-3 combines with J gene TRBJ1-2, with D unclear. This CDR3 has 15 residues. The germline gives CDR1 SGHTA, CDR2 FQGTGA. V lost 5 bases and J lost 9, with 22 bases in between. CDR3 nucleotides: TGTGCCAGCAGCCAAGCTGTCGGGGATATACCGAGCTACACCTTC. Translated: CASSQAVGDIPSYTF.

The chain couples TRBV7-2 to TRBJ2-1, with 8 positions matching TRBD1. The germline V gene has CDR1 SGHTA and CDR2 FQGNSA. Germline trimming cut 5 bases from V and 9 bases from J; bases unmatched to any gene: 12. This CDR3 is built from 15 residues. For the CDR3, the DNA is TGTGCCAGCAGCCCCTACCAGGGGGCCCTTGGTGAGCAGTTCTTC. Translation: CASSPYQGALGEQFF.

This chain uses TRBV9 with TRBJ1-6; D unclear. The CDR3 has 14 amino acids. The V gene lost 3 bases and the J gene lost 3 bases, with 7 bases spanning the gap. Per the germline V gene, CDR1 is SGDLS and CDR2 is YYNGEE. CDR3 loop: CASSGGNYNSPLHF. The CDR3 bases are TGTGCCAGCAGCGGCGGGAACTATAATTCACCCCTCCACTTT.

This clone was seen more than once but under ten times. The rearrangement uses TRBV4-1 and TRBJ1-2; 7 bases match TRBD1. The CDR3 spans 15 residues. Germline assignment: CDR1 MGHRA and CDR2 YSYEKL. Germline trimming cut 3 bases from V and 3 bases from J; bases unmatched to any gene: 7. CDR3 sequence: CASSHPAGGDYGYTF. The CDR3 coding sequence is TGCGCCAGCAGCCACCCCGCAGGGGGAGACTATGGCTACACCTTC.

V and J are TRBV9 and TRBJ1-6; 8 bases are shared with TRBD1. Germline values: CDR1 SGDLS, CDR2 YYNGEE. The CDR3 extends over 17 amino acids. V gave up 0 bases and J gave up 7 bases; unmatched junction bases: 9. The CDR3 DNA is TGTGCCAGCAGCGTAGGTCAGGGGGCCGCCCAAAATTCACCCCTCCACTTT. This translates into CASSVGQGAAQNSPLHF.

The gene calls are TRBV23-1 and TRBJ2-7, with D possibly TRBD2 on 6 matching bases. TRBV23-1 carries the ORF label, with uncertain function. The ends were cut back, 4 bases at V and 6 bases at J, with 13 bases in the middle. The CDR3 loop spans 13 amino acids. CDR3 in DNA: TGCGCCAGCAGTCGGAGGGTGTTAGGCGAGCAGTACTTC. Encoded protein: CASSRRVLGEQYF.

CDR3 region: CASSQDRSNEKLFF. For the CDR3, the DNA is TGTGCCAGCAGCCAAGACAGGTCGAATGAAAAACTGTTTTTT. The chain has TRBV4-2 and TRBJ1-4; D remains unclear. Deletions cut 0 bases from V and 5 bases from J, with 7 bases between. The CDR3 extends over 14 amino acids. Germline-derived CDR1 and CDR2 are LGHNA and YNFKEQ.

This clone was seen just once. The V gene is TRBV2, the J gene TRBJ1-2; 10 bases are shared with TRBD1. CDR3 length: 14 amino acids. The V gene's germline CDR1 is SNHLY and CDR2 FYNNEI. Losses at the gene ends were 6 bases for V and 4 bases for J; bases not matched to a gene: 5. CDR3 residues: CASRWTGGGYGYTF. The CDR3 bases are TGTGCCAGCAGATGGACAGGGGGTGGCTATGGCTACACCTTC.

V and J are TRBV10-2 and TRBJ2-7; possible D gene TRBD2, 5 bases. The ends were cut back, 7 bases at V and 2 bases at J, with 15 bases in the middle. Germline V gene sequence: CDR1 WSHSY, CDR2 SAAADI. The CDR3 sequence is 14 residues long. In nucleotides, the CDR3 is TGCGCCAGCATTAAGGACTTATCCACCTACGAGCAGTACTTC. This codes for CASIKDLSTYEQYF.

The chain links TRBV6-6 to TRBJ1-2, with D maybe TRBD1 (5 bases). Trimming took off 6 bases at V and 6 bases at J, with 11 bases between the two ends. The germline V gene encodes CDR1 MNHNY and CDR2 SVGAGI (reference sequence). This CDR3 is 12 amino acids long. CDR3 in DNA: TGTGCCAGCAGGACAGATTCCGATGGCTACACCTTC. Amino acids: CASRTDSDGYTF.